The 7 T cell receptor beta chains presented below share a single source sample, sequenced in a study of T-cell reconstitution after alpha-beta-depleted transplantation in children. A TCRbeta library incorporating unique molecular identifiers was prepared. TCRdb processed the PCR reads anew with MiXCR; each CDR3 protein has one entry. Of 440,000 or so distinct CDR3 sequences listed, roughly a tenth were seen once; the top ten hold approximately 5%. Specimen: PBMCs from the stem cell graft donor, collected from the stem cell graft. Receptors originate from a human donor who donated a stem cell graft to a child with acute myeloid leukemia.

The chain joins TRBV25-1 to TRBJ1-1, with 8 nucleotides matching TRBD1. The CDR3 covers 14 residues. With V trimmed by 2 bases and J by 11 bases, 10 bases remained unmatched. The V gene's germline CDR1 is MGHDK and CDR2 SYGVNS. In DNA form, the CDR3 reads TGTGCCAGCAGTGAACCCCTCCCTCAGGGGGCGGCTTTCTTT. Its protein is CASSEPLPQGAAFF.

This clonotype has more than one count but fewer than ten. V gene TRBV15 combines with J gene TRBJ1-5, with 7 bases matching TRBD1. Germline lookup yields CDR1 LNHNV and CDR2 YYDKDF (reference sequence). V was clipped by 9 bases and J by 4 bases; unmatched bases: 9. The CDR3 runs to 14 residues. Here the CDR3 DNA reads TGTGCCACGCGTGGGGACAGACTAAATCAGCCCCAGCATTTT. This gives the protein CATRGDRLNQPQHF. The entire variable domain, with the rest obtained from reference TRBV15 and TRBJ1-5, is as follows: DAMVIQNPRYQVTQFGKPVTLSCSQTLNHNVMYWYQQKSSQAPKLLFHYYDKDFNNEADTPDNFQSRRPNTSFCFLDIRSPGLGDTAMYLCATRGDRLNQPQHFGDGTRLSIL.

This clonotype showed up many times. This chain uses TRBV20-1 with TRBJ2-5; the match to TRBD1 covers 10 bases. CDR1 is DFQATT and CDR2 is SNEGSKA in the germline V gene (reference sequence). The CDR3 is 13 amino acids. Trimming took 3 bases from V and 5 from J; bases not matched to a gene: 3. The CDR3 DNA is TGCAGTGCTAGGACAGGGGGCGGTGAGACCCAGTACTTC. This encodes CSARTGGGETQYF.

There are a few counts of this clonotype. The DNA for the CDR3 is TGTGCCAGCAGTAAGGACGGGACCGGGGCGAATGAGCAGTTCTTC. Amino acids: CASSKDGTGANEQFF. The rearrangement links TRBV7-6 to TRBJ2-1, with D perhaps given as TRBD1 or TRBD2 (5 bases each). The CDR3 covers 15 residues. Germline loops: CDR1 SGHVS, CDR2 FNYEAQ. Trimming took 6 bases from V and 7 from J, leaving 19 bases between them.

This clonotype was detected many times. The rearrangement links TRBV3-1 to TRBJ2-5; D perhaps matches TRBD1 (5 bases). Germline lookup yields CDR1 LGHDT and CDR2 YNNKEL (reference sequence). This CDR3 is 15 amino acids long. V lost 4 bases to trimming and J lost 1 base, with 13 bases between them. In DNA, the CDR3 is TGTGCCAGCAGCCCCCAGGGCAGGAGCCAAGAGACCCAGTACTTC. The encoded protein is CASSPQGRSQETQYF.

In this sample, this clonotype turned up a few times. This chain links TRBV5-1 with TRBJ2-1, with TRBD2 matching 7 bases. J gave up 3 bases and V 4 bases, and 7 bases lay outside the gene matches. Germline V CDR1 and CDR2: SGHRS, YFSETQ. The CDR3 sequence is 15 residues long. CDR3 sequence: CASSPEGGGYNEQFF. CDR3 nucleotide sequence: TGCGCCAGCAGCCCGGAGGGCGGGGGCTACAATGAGCAGTTCTTC.

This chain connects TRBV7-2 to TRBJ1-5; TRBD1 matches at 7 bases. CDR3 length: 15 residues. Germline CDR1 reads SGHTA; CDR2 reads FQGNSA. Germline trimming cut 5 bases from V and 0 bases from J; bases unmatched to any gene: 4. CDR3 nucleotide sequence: TGTGCCAGCAGCAGGGACAGTCCTAGCAATCAGCCCCAGCATTTT. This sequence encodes CASSRDSPSNQPQHF. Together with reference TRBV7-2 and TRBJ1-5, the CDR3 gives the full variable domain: GAGVSQSPSNKVTEKGKDVELRCDPISGHTALYWYRQSLGQGLEFLIYFQGNSAPDKSGLPSDRFSAERTGGSVSTLTIQRTQQEDSAVYLCASSRDSPSNQPQHFGDGTRLSIL.